These T cell receptor beta chains were read from a single sample in a study of response to subunit inactivated influenza vaccine. TCRdb re-called the RT-PCR reads through MiXCR, storing one row per CDR3 protein. The repertoire holds under 550,000 distinct CDR3 sequences, with 6% to 9% as singletons. Sequenced here: PBMCs from blood, sampled about 23 months after vaccination. The receptors were gathered from a man between 50 and 69 years old who received an inactivated influenza vaccine. CDR3s leave out the opening cysteine and the closing phenylalanine or tryptophan.

v_gene	len	CDR3aa
TRBV4-2	12	ASSQDSSNYGYT
TRBV6-1	12	ASSPQGARNEQF
TRBV5-1	12	ASTDQDRNSPLH
TRBV4-2	14	ASSQDRFTADYGYT
TRBV6-1	13	ASSVGANRIYEQY
TRBV7-2	13	ASTFTSGGKNEQF
TRBV15	11	ATSRAAPDGYT
TRBV11-2	10	ASGGNTGELF
TRBV7-2	13	ASSLGGYKENIQY
TRBV2	11	ASRGTGAYGYT
TRBV5-1	13	ASSPAPADTDTQY
TRBV5-6	9	ASSRAAAAF
TRBV5-1	12	ASSLGRGAGELF
TRBV4-1	15	ASSQVGALSSYNEQF
TRBV6-5	10	ATGGLDYEQY
TRBV6-5	10	ASSKGSGELF
TRBV6-2/TRBV6-3	13	ASSSKGRRSYEQY
TRBV19	10	ASSMAGGGQY
TRBV18	13	ASSLNRDPFYEQY
TRBV6-1	12	ASSSAGRQETQY
TRBV24-1	13	ATSDPTGSKTEQY
TRBV24-1	11	ATSRGGTGELF
TRBV3-1	11	ASSQVAGVEQY
TRBV11-2	11	ASSATGSSEEF
TRBV9	11	ASSANSNQPQH
TRBV4-3	14	ASSQDVGGSSTEAF
TRBV27	11	ASSLSHGYEQY
TRBV12-3/TRBV12-4	10	ASSLVRGQVF
TRBV28	13	ASSLGDRENTEAF
TRBV6-2/TRBV6-3	9	ASSWPDTQY
TRBV4-3	14	ASSQSTGFGANVLT
TRBV27	11	AIRGPRSYEQY
TRBV2	10	ASSVMNNEQF
TRBV14	19	ASSQDHGLAGFLSSYNEQF
TRBV12-3/TRBV12-4	11	ASTPGPTGEQF
TRBV6-2/TRBV6-3	14	ASSDTSSKSNQPQH
TRBV5-6	12	ASSFWTGGVGYT
TRBV6-2/TRBV6-3	12	ASTTGRGWNEQF
TRBV12-3/TRBV12-4	14	ASSLGGSSSTDTQY
TRBV2	13	ASSEWQANTGELF
TRBV5-1	13	ASSLSSGGTDTQY
TRBV14	14	ASSPISGRYQNEQF
TRBV12-3/TRBV12-4	12	ASSNSGVTYEQY
TRBV19	15	ASSSRDRVSGANVLT